This TCR beta chain was sequenced during a study of T cells expressing NK-cell markers. About the study: Seven of the eight sequenced donors were classified as HCMV-seropositive, and one was classified as seronegative. Findings of the study overall: Uncertainty persisted over the HCMV specificity of expanded NKG2C+ T cell clones. In a few donors, dominant clonotypes made up roughly 25-60.1% of CD3+CD56-NKG2C+ cells.

The CDR3 contains 15 residues. CDR1 and CDR2 from the germline V gene are SGHRS and YFSETQ. On this clonotype itself: What it binds is not known.

Generation of TCR beta cDNA was performed by 5'RACE template switching incorporating UMIs. TCRdb reprocessed the 5' RACE reads and reports one entry per CDR3 protein, with no DNA. In total, the table holds about 410,000 distinct CDR3 sequences. Specimen: blood T cells: a sorted CD56 or NKG2C T cell subset, CD4+ or CD8+ T cells, or bulk PBMC T cells (not recorded which). The chain uses TRBV5-1 and TRBJ2-1; TCRdb reports TRBD2, a call that lacks DNA to check it against. This TCR was sampled from a woman in her forties or fifties in good health. CDR3 sequence reads: CASSLSSGNSNEQFF. Complete variable domain (other parts from reference TRBV5-1 and TRBJ2-1): KAGVTQTPRYLIKTRGQQVTLSCSPISGHRSVSWYQQTPGQGLQFLFEYFSETQRNKGNFPGRFSGRQFSNSRSEMNVSTLELGDSALYLCASSLSSGNSNEQFFGPGTRLTVL.